A selection of T cell receptor beta chains follows, all from one sample in a study of blood T cell repertoires in COVID-19. Libraries were prepared by immunoSEQ multiplex PCR; TCRdb keeps only in-frame clonotypes and omits some of them. The sample has tens of thousands of clones, about 86% seen once. Sequencing input: peripheral blood. Receptors were obtained from a woman in her 70s with active COVID-19. Each CDR3 is given with its conserved first and last residue. A D gene is named only where the DNA matches it firmly. Clone size is given for some rows only: seen once, a few or many times, or a class if the clone is expanded.

cdr3_nt | cdr3_aa | v_call | clone_size | j_call | d_call
TGTGCCAGCAGTTTGCCACAGGGGGCGCGTTATGAAAAACTGTTTTTT | CASSLPQGARYEKLFF | TRBV28 | NA | TRBJ1-4 | TRBD1
TGTGCCAGCAGCGTCCCTAACAGGGACGCGAACACCGGGGAGCTGTTTTTT | CASSVPNRDANTGELFF | TRBV9 | NA | TRBJ2-2 | NA
TGTGCCAGCAGTTCTGCATCGGCAGATACGCAGTATTTT | CASSSASADTQYF | TRBV5-6 | NA | TRBJ2-3 | NA
TGTGCCAGCAGCCAGGGACAGGGCTACAATCAGCCCCAGCATTTT | CASSQGQGYNQPQHF | TRBV7-8 | NA | TRBJ1-5 | TRBD1
TGTGCCATCAGTGAGTCGAGAGCGGGGGGCACAGATACGCAGTATTTT | CAISESRAGGTDTQYF | TRBV10-3 | NA | TRBJ2-3 | TRBD2
TGCAGCGTTGGGAGGACTCTGAACACAGATACGCAGTATTTT | CSVGRTLNTDTQYF | TRBV29-1 | NA | TRBJ2-3 | NA
TGTGCCAGCAGTCCCTCCCGGGACAGGCGTACTATGAACACTGAAGCTTTCTTT | CASSPSRDRRTMNTEAFF | TRBV7-8 | NA | TRBJ1-1 | TRBD1
TGTGCCATCAGTTCTAGAGGCGAAAGGGGGCAAGCTTTCTTT | CAISSRGERGQAFF | TRBV10-3 | NA | TRBJ1-1 | TRBD1
TGTGCCAGCAGACCTCGTCTGGGACAGATAAACTATGGCTACACCTTC | CASRPRLGQINYGYTF | TRBV5-6 | few | TRBJ1-2 | TRBD1
TGTGCCAGCAGTGAGGGCAGTCTGGACACCATATATTTT | CASSEGSLDTIYF | TRBV6-1 | NA | TRBJ1-3 | NA
TGCGCCAGCGTTCGGGCTGGCGGGTACCAAGAGACCCAGTACTTC | CASVRAGGYQETQYF | TRBV5-1 | NA | TRBJ2-5 | NA
TGTGCCAGCAGCGTCAGCGGGGGCCTGGAGACCCAGTACTTC | CASSVSGGLETQYF | TRBV5-5 | NA | TRBJ2-5 | TRBD2
TGTGCCAGTAGTATCCCGGGACAGCCATACGAGCAGTACTTC | CASSIPGQPYEQYF | TRBV19 | NA | TRBJ2-7 | TRBD1
TGTGCCAGCTCACCACTCCGACAGGGGGCGAATTCACCCCTCCACTTT | CASSPLRQGANSPLHF | TRBV18 | NA | TRBJ1-6 | TRBD1
TGTGCCAGCAGTTACTCTCGACTAGCGAGCAGGGAGCTGTTTTTT | CASSYSRLASRELFF | TRBV6-5 | NA | TRBJ2-2 | TRBD2
TGTGCCAGCAGTTACACGGCGGGGGGCCCCCAGCATTTT | CASSYTAGGPQHF | TRBV6-2/TRBV6-3 | once | TRBJ1-5 | NA
TGTGCCAGCAGTGAATCAGGGAGGTCCTACGAGCAGTACTTC | CASSESGRSYEQYF | TRBV25-1 | NA | TRBJ2-7 | NA
TGCAGCGTTGCGGGGACTAGCGGGGGAGAGCAGTTCTTC | CSVAGTSGGEQFF | TRBV29-1 | NA | TRBJ2-1 | TRBD2
TGCGCCAGCAGCGAGCGGGGGGATCGAACAGATACGCAGTATTTT | CASSERGDRTDTQYF | TRBV5-1 | NA | TRBJ2-3 | TRBD2
TGTGCCAGCAGCCAGAGAGGATGGTACCAAGAGACCCAGTACTTC | CASSQRGWYQETQYF | TRBV14 | NA | TRBJ2-5 | NA
TGTGCCAGCAGGGGCGACAGGGGAGCGGGCGAGCAGTACTTC | CASRGDRGAGEQYF | TRBV2 | once | TRBJ2-7 | TRBD1